These T cell receptor beta chains were read from a single sample in a study of OX40 agonist ivuxolimab in advanced cancers. Using immunoSEQ multiplex PCR, the repertoire was profiled, and TCRdb retains in-frame clones only, with some absent. The profile shows approximately 58,000 clones, around 85% of them singletons. The source was CD4+ or CD8+ T cells sorted from blood, collected in a trial of the OX40 agonist ivuxolimab. Receptors originate from an adult with an advanced solid tumor such as melanoma, head and neck, liver or kidney cancer. The CDR3 runs from the conserved cysteine through the conserved F or W. A D gene is named only where the DNA matches it firmly. Part of the rows lack a size; the others show once, few, many or a class for expanded clones.

clone_size,v_call,cdr3_length,d_call,j_call,cdr3_nt,cdr3_aa
.,TRBV7-2,15,TRBD1,TRBJ1-2,TGTGCCAGCAGCCTAAGGACAGGGGAGGCCTATGGCTACACCTTC,CASSLRTGEAYGYTF
.,TRBV7-2,13,.,TRBJ2-1,TGTGCCAGCAGCTTAATCCGGGATAATGAGCAGTTCTTC,CASSLIRDNEQFF
.,TRBV28,13,.,TRBJ2-7,TGTGCCAGCAACACGCTGGGACCTTACGAGCAGTACTTC,CASNTLGPYEQYF
few,TRBV7-6,13,.,TRBJ2-1,TGTGCCAGCAGCCCTCCGGGTTACAATGAGCAGTTCTTC,CASSPPGYNEQFF
.,TRBV6-1,13,.,TRBJ2-7,TGTGCCAGCAGTGAACCAGGGGACTACGAGCAGTACTTC,CASSEPGDYEQYF
.,TRBV7-9,13,.,TRBJ2-1,TGTGCCAGCAGCTTAGCAGCGCACAATGAGCAGTTCTTC,CASSLAAHNEQFF
.,TRBV5-8,12,.,TRBJ1-2,TGTGCCAGCACCAGGACTTCTGGTGGCTACACCTTC,CASTRTSGGYTF
once,TRBV5-1,15,TRBD2,TRBJ2-1,TGCGCCAGCAGCTTGGCCGGCGGGAGGAACAATGAGCAGTTCTTC,CASSLAGGRNNEQFF
.,TRBV4-1,14,TRBD2,TRBJ2-7,TGCGCCAGCAGGACGACTAGCACAGGAGGCGAGCAGTACTTC,CASRTTSTGGEQYF
.,TRBV11-2,15,.,TRBJ2-7,TGTGCCAGCAGCTTAGACGTATCGAGGTTCTACGAGCAGTACTTC,CASSLDVSRFYEQYF
.,TRBV5-1,15,TRBD2,TRBJ2-1,TGCGCCAGCAGCACAACCGGGACTAGCTACAATGAGCAGTTCTTC,CASSTTGTSYNEQFF
.,TRBV30,15,TRBD2,TRBJ2-1,TGTGCCTGGAGTCTCCGAATAGCGGGAGTCAATGAGCAGTTCTTC,CAWSLRIAGVNEQFF
.,TRBV5-6,15,.,TRBJ2-1,TGTGCCAGCAGTTTGGGGTATCCCTCCTACAATGAGCAGTTCTTC,CASSLGYPSYNEQFF
.,TRBV5-5,15,TRBD1,TRBJ2-7,TGTGCCAGCAGCTTGCCGACAGGGGGGTTTTACGAGCAGTACTTC,CASSLPTGGFYEQYF
.,TRBV19,20,.,TRBJ2-1,TGTGCCAGTAGTATATTAGGGGGAGGAAGGAGCGGAGGCTCCTACAATGAGCAGTTCTTC,CASSILGGGRSGGSYNEQFF
.,TRBV5-5,14,.,TRBJ2-1,TGTGCCAGCACCCCTACCGTCCCGGGGAATGAGCAGTTCTTC,CASTPTVPGNEQFF